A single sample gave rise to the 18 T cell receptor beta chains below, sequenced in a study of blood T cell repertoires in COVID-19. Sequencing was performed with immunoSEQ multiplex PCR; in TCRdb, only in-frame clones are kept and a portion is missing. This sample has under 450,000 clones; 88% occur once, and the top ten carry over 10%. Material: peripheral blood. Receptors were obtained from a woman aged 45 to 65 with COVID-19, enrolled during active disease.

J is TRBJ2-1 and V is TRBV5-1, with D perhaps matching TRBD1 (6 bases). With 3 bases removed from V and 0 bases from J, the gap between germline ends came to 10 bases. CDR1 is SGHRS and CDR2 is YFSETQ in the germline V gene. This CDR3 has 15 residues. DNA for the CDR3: TGCGCCAGCAGCTCCCAAGGGGGCTCCTACAATGAGCAGTTCTTC. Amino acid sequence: CASSSQGGSYNEQFF.

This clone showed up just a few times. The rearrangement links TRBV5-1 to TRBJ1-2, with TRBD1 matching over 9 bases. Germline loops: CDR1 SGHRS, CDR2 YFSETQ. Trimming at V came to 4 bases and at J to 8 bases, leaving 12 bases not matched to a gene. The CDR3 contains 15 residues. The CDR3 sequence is CASSPGTGTVWGYTF. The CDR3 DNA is TGCGCCAGCAGCCCCGGGACAGGGACTGTATGGGGCTACACCTTC. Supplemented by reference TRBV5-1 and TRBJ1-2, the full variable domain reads KAGVTQTPRYLIKTRGQQVTLSCSPISGHRSVSWYQQTPGQGLQFLFEYFSETQRNKGNFPGRFSGRQFSNSRSEMNVSTLELGDSALYLCASSPGTGTVWGYTFGSGTRLTVV.

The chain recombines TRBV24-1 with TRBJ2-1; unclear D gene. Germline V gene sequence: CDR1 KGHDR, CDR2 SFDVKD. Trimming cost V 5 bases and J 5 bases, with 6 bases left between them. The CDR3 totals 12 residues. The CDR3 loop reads CATSGADNEQFF. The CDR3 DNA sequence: TGTGCCACCAGTGGGGCCGACAATGAGCAGTTCTTC.

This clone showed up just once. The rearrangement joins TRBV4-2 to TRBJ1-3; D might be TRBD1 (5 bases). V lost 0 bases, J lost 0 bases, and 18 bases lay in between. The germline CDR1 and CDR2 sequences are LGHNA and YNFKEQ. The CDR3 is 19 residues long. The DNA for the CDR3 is TGTGCCAGCAGCCAAGATGGGGGGAGTTCGATTCTCTCTGGAAACACCATATATTTT. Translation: CASSQDGGSSILSGNTIYF.

The CDR3 coding sequence is TGTGCCAGCAGCCAGGGACTAGCAACCGGGGAGCTGTTTTTT. Translation: CASSQGLATGELFF. The chain joins TRBV13 to TRBJ2-2; TRBD2 aligns across 9 bases. With V trimmed by 5 bases and J by 5 bases, 3 bases remained unmatched. The length of the CDR3 is 14 residues. Per the germline V gene, CDR1 is PRHDT and CDR2 is FYEKMQ (reference sequence).

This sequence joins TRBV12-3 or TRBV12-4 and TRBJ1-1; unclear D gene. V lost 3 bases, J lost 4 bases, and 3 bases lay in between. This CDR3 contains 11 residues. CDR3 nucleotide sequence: TGTGCCAGCAGTTTCGGCACTGAAGCTTTCTTT. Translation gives CASSFGTEAFF.

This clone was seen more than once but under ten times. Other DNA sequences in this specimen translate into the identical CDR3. CDR3 residues: CAWSIQGNYGYTF. The CDR3 bases are TGTGCCTGGAGTATACAGGGGAACTATGGCTACACCTTC. The chain is built from TRBV30 and TRBJ1-2, with TRBD1 identical over 7 bases. Looked up from germline, CDR1 is GTSNPN and CDR2 is SVGIG (reference sequence). The CDR3 is 13 residues long. J lost 2 bases, V lost 2 bases, and 2 bases had no gene match.

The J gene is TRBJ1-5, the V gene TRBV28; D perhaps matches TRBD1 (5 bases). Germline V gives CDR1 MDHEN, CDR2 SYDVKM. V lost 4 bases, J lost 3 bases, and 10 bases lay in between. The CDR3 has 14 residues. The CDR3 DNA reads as TGTGCCAGCAGTTATCCAGGGAACAATCAGCCCCAGCATTTT. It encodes CASSYPGNNQPQHF.

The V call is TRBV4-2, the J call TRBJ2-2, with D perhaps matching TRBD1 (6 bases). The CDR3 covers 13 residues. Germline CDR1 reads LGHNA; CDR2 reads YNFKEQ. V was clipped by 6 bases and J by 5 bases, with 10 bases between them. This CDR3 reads CASSFQGTGELFF. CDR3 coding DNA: TGTGCCAGCAGTTTTCAGGGGACCGGGGAGCTGTTTTTT.

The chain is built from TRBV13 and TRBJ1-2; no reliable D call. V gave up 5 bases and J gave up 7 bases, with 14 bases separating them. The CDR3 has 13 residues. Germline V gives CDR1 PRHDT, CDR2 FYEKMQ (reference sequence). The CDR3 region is CASSHGRGGGYTF. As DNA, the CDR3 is TGTGCCAGCAGCCACGGTAGAGGTGGTGGCTACACCTTC.

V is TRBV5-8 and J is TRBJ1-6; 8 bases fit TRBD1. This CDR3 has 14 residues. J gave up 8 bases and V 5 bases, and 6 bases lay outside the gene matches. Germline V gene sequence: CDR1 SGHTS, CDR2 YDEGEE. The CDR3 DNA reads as TGTGCCAGCAGGAAGACAGGGGAGTATTCACCCCTCCACTTT. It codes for CASRKTGEYSPLHF.

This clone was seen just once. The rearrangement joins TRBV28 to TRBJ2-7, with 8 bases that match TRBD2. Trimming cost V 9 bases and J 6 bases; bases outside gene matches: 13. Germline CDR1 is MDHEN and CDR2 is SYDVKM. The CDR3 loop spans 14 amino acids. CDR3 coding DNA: TGTGCCAGTGGGATCGGGGGGGGTAAGGGCGAGCAGTACTTC. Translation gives CASGIGGGKGEQYF.

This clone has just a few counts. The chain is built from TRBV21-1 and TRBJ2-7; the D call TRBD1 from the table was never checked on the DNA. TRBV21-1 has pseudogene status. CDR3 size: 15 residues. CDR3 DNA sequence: TGTGCCAGCAGCAATCCCGGACAGGGGTCCTACGAGCAGTACTTC. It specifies CASSNPGQGSYEQYF.

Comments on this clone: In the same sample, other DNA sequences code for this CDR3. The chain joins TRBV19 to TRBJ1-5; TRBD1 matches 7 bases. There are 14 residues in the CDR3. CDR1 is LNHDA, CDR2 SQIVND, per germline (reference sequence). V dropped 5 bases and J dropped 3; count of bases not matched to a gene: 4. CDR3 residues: CASSRDRANQPQHF. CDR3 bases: TGTGCCAGTAGTCGGGACAGAGCCAATCAGCCCCAGCATTTT.

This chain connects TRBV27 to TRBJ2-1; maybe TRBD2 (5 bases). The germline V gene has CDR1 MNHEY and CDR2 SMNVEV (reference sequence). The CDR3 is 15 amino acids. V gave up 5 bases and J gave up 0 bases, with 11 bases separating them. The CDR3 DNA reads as TGTGCCAGCAGTGTAGCGCGGAGCTCCTACAATGAGCAGTTCTTC. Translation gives CASSVARSSYNEQFF.

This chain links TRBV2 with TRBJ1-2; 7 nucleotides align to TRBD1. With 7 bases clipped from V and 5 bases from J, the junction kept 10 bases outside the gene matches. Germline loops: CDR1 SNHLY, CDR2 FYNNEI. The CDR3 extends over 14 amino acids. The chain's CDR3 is CASKGDSSAYGYTF. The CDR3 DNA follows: TGTGCCAGCAAAGGGGACAGCTCCGCGTATGGCTACACCTTC.

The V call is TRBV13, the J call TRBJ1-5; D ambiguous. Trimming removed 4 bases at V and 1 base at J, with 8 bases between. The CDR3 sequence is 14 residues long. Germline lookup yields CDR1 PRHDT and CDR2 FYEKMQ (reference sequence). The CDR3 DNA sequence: TGTGCCAGCAGCTCTGGAGGGAGCAATCAGCCCCAGCATTTT. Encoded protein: CASSSGGSNQPQHF.

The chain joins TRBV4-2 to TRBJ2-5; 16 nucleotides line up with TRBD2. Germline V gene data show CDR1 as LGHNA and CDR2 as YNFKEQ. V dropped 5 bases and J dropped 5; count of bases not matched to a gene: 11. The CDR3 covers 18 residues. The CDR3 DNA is TGTGCCAGCAGCTCCCAACCGGGACTAGCGGGGGGGCATGAGACCCAGTACTTC. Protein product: CASSSQPGLAGGHETQYF.